This entry is about one TCR beta chain. Its antigen is unknown. Original processing notes: Junction-only immunoSEQ data arrived without quality scores, meaning filtering differed. Using immunoSEQ multiplex PCR, the repertoire was profiled, and TCRdb retains in-frame clones only, with some absent. That table is the source of V, J and clone size, and D and trimming were worked out from the DNA. The sample has about 560,000 clones; around three quarters are singletons. This sample is drawn from a study of shared clonotypes between healthy human individuals. Study-wide points: With few donors, the genetic and exposure-history diversity represented was limited.

This CDR3 contains 15 residues. The sequence was collected from a woman in her forties in good health. Some clones in this sample may be carry-over from other donors' samples. The chain has TRBV21-1 and TRBJ2-7; the D call TRBD2 from the table was never checked on the DNA. TRBV21-1 represents a pseudogene. The specimen was PBMCs. The CDR3 DNA sequence: TGTGCCAGCGACCCCCCCCTAGCGGGAGTTTACGAGCAGTACTTC. Its protein is CASDPPLAGVYEQYF.